This is a list of T cell receptor beta chains from one sample in a study of cytomegalovirus exposure and HLA in healthy donors. Repertoires were generated with immunoSEQ multiplex PCR, while TCRdb's copy carries only in-frame clones and drops some. This sample has 100,000 to 150,000 clones; roughly four fifths occur once, and the top ten carry over 1.5%. The sequenced material came from PBMCs. The source of these receptors is a woman between 50 and 59 years old in good health and CMV-seronegative. Each CDR3 is given with its conserved first and last residue. D genes are given only for firm matches. The size field is filled for only some rows; it gives once, few, many or a size class.

j_call cdr3_length d_call clone_size v_call cdr3_aa cdr3_nt
TRBJ2-2 16 TRBD1 NA TRBV4-3 CASSQDEGGHTGELFF TGCGCCAGCAGCCAAGATGAAGGGGGCCACACCGGGGAGCTGTTTTTT
TRBJ2-7 17 NA NA TRBV27 CASSPRSLKTGSYEQYF TGTGCCAGCAGTCCTCGGAGTTTAAAGACGGGCTCCTACGAGCAGTACTTC
TRBJ1-1 13 NA NA TRBV5-4 CASSLRGSFEAFF TGTGCCAGCAGCTTGAGAGGGAGTTTCGAAGCTTTCTTT
TRBJ1-3 16 NA NA TRBV7-9 CASRPRARARGNTIYF TGTGCCAGCAGACCCAGGGCCCGGGCGAGAGGAAACACCATATATTTT
TRBJ1-1 15 TRBD1 few TRBV30 CAWSVVGQPGAEAFF TGTGCCTGGAGTGTAGTGGGACAGCCTGGAGCTGAAGCTTTCTTT
TRBJ1-1 16 NA NA TRBV7-9 CASSPKGLGQGREAFF TGTGCCAGCAGCCCAAAGGGGCTAGGGCAGGGAAGGGAAGCTTTCTTT
TRBJ1-1 13 NA few TRBV30 CAWRDSLNTEAFF TGTGCCTGGAGGGACAGTTTGAACACTGAAGCTTTCTTT
TRBJ1-5 14 NA few TRBV12-5 CASAPSGGYQPQHF TGTGCTAGTGCCCCGTCAGGAGGGTATCAGCCCCAGCATTTT
TRBJ2-3 16 NA NA TRBV4-1 CASSQVPGMVTDTQYF TGCGCCAGCAGCCAAGTTCCGGGGATGGTGACAGATACGCAGTATTTT
TRBJ2-7 14 TRBD1 NA TRBV15 CATSWGQGINEQYF TGTGCCACCAGCTGGGGACAGGGGATAAACGAGCAGTACTTC
TRBJ2-4 15 TRBD1 NA TRBV5-6 CASSFGTGSKNIQYF TGTGCCAGCAGCTTCGGGACAGGGTCTAAAAACATTCAGTACTTC
TRBJ2-2 15 TRBD2 NA TRBV6-5 CASSYGTRRTGELFF TGTGCCAGCAGTTACGGGACTAGGAGAACCGGGGAGCTGTTTTTT
TRBJ1-1 12 NA NA TRBV18 CASSPSREAAFF TGTGCCAGCTCACCATCCAGGGAAGCAGCTTTCTTT
TRBJ1-1 14 NA few TRBV14 CASSPLTLNTEAFF TGTGCCAGCAGCCCACTCACCTTGAACACTGAAGCTTTCTTT